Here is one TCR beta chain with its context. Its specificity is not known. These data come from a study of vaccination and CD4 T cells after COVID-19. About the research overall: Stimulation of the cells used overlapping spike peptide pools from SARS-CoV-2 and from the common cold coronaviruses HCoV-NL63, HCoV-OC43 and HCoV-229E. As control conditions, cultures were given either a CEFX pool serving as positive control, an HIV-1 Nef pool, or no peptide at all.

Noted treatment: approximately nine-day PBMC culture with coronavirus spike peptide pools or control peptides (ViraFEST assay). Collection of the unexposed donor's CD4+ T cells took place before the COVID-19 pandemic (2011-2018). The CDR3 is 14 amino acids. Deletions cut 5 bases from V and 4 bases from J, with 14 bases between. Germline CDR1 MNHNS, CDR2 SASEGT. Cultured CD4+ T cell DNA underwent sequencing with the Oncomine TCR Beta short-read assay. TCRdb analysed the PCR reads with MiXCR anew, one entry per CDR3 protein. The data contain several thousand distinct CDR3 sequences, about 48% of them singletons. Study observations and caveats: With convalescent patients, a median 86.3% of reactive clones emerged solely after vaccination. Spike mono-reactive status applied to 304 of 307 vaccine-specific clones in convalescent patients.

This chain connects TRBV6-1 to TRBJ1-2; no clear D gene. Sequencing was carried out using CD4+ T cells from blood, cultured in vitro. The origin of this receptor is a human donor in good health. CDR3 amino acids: CASSQSLRGYGYTF. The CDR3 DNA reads TGTGCCAGCAGTCAAAGCCTTCGAGGCTATGGCTACACCTTC.